A selection of T cell receptor beta chains follows, all from one sample in a study of T cell responses to AZD1222 COVID-19 vaccine. Profiled with immunoSEQ multiplex PCR; TCRdb holds only in-frame clones, not every one. The sample yields 110,000 to 150,000 clones, about nine tenths seen once. The material sequenced was peripheral blood, taken on day 0 of AZD1222 vaccination. The source of these receptors is an adult in good health. CDR3s include the opening cysteine and the closing phenylalanine or tryptophan. The D gene is left open where the match is weak. Only part of the rows carry a size: once, few, many, or a class if the clone is expanded.

d_call: NA; clone_size: NA; v_call: TRBV5-1; j_call: TRBJ2-1; cdr3_aa: CASSDHGLPGSVNEQFF; cdr3_nt: TGCGCCAGCAGCGACCACGGACTACCTGGATCCGTTAATGAGCAGTTCTTC
d_call: TRBD1; clone_size: NA; v_call: TRBV27; j_call: TRBJ1-4; cdr3_aa: CATLLLDRGDLENEKLFF; cdr3_nt: TGTGCCACCTTATTACTCGACAGGGGTGATCTTGAGAATGAAAAACTGTTTTTT
d_call: NA; clone_size: NA; v_call: TRBV19; j_call: TRBJ1-5; cdr3_aa: CASSIAYSRFRGNQPQHF; cdr3_nt: TGTGCCAGTAGTATAGCGTACTCTCGGTTCCGGGGGAATCAGCCCCAGCATTTT
d_call: NA; clone_size: NA; v_call: TRBV7-2; j_call: TRBJ1-5; cdr3_aa: CASSPPGRYNQPQHF; cdr3_nt: TGTGCCAGCAGCCCGCCGGGACGGTACAATCAGCCCCAGCATTTT
d_call: NA; clone_size: NA; v_call: TRBV5-4; j_call: TRBJ2-7; cdr3_aa: CASRSRDREYEQYF; cdr3_nt: TGTGCCAGCAGAAGCCGGGATAGAGAATACGAGCAGTACTTC
d_call: NA; clone_size: NA; v_call: TRBV7-3; j_call: TRBJ2-7; cdr3_aa: CASSLMAGIEQYF; cdr3_nt: TGTGCCAGCAGCTTAATGGCCGGGATCGAGCAGTACTTC
d_call: TRBD2; clone_size: once; v_call: TRBV5-6; j_call: TRBJ2-3; cdr3_aa: CASSHRTSGGTVTDTQYF; cdr3_nt: TGTGCCAGCAGCCATCGGACTAGCGGGGGGACAGTCACAGATACGCAGTATTTT
d_call: NA; clone_size: NA; v_call: TRBV19; j_call: TRBJ2-2; cdr3_aa: CASGQQPTNTGELFF; cdr3_nt: TGTGCCAGTGGACAGCAACCGACCAACACCGGGGAGCTGTTTTTT
d_call: NA; clone_size: NA; v_call: TRBV21-1; j_call: TRBJ2-3; cdr3_aa: CASFQKDTQYF; cdr3_nt: TGTGCCAGCTTCCAGAAAGATACGCAGTATTTT
d_call: TRBD2; clone_size: NA; v_call: TRBV2; j_call: TRBJ2-7; cdr3_aa: CASSAGSGDYEQYF; cdr3_nt: TGTGCCAGCAGTGCAGGGAGCGGGGACTACGAGCAGTACTTC
d_call: NA; clone_size: NA; v_call: TRBV19; j_call: TRBJ2-5; cdr3_aa: CASKPDLGWETQYF; cdr3_nt: TGTGCCAGTAAACCAGATTTGGGGTGGGAGACCCAGTACTTC
d_call: NA; clone_size: NA; v_call: TRBV5-4; j_call: TRBJ1-1; cdr3_aa: CASSPGLVNTEAFF; cdr3_nt: TGTGCCAGCAGCCCCGGCCTAGTGAACACTGAAGCTTTCTTT
d_call: TRBD2; clone_size: NA; v_call: TRBV5-1; j_call: TRBJ2-1; cdr3_aa: CASSWTSGRYEQFF; cdr3_nt: TGCGCCAGCAGCTGGACTAGCGGGAGGTATGAGCAGTTCTTC
d_call: NA; clone_size: once; v_call: TRBV18; j_call: TRBJ1-2; cdr3_aa: CASSPARANYGYTF; cdr3_nt: TGTGCCAGCTCACCGGCCAGGGCGAACTATGGCTACACCTTC
d_call: NA; clone_size: NA; v_call: TRBV6-2/TRBV6-3; j_call: TRBJ1-5; cdr3_aa: CASSPRALITNQPQHF; cdr3_nt: TGTGCCAGCAGTCCCCGGGCTCTCATTACGAATCAGCCCCAGCATTTT
d_call: NA; clone_size: NA; v_call: TRBV11-3; j_call: TRBJ2-3; cdr3_aa: CASSPSGPGTDTQYF; cdr3_nt: TGTGCCAGCAGCCCTAGTGGCCCGGGCACAGATACGCAGTATTTT
d_call: NA; clone_size: NA; v_call: TRBV3-1/TRBV3-2; j_call: TRBJ1-6; cdr3_aa: CASSQDRETSNSPLHF; cdr3_nt: TGTGCCAGCAGCCAAGATAGAGAGACATCTAATTCACCCCTCCACTTT
d_call: TRBD1; clone_size: once; v_call: TRBV2; j_call: TRBJ1-1; cdr3_aa: CASNGQARNTEAFF; cdr3_nt: TGTGCCAGCAACGGACAGGCGAGGAACACTGAAGCTTTCTTT
d_call: TRBD2; clone_size: NA; v_call: TRBV25-1; j_call: TRBJ2-1; cdr3_aa: CASSSSGRIYEQFF; cdr3_nt: TGTGCCAGCAGTTCCAGCGGGAGGATTTATGAGCAGTTCTTC
d_call: NA; clone_size: NA; v_call: TRBV6-1; j_call: TRBJ2-7; cdr3_aa: CASSDSYEQYF; cdr3_nt: TGTGCCAGCAGTGACAGCTACGAGCAGTACTTC
d_call: NA; clone_size: NA; v_call: TRBV5-1; j_call: TRBJ1-1; cdr3_aa: CASSGSGPLNTEAFF; cdr3_nt: TGCGCCAGCAGCGGATCGGGACCGTTGAACACTGAAGCTTTCTTT
d_call: NA; clone_size: once; v_call: TRBV24-1; j_call: TRBJ1-3; cdr3_aa: CATSGGSGNTIYF; cdr3_nt: TGTGCCACCAGTGGGGGGTCTGGAAACACCATATATTTT
d_call: NA; clone_size: NA; v_call: TRBV18; j_call: TRBJ1-1; cdr3_aa: CASSPPGGVEAFF; cdr3_nt: TGTGCCAGCTCACCCCCCGGGGGCGTTGAAGCTTTCTTT
d_call: TRBD1; clone_size: NA; v_call: TRBV5-1; j_call: TRBJ2-7; cdr3_aa: CASSLDGQGSEQYF; cdr3_nt: TGCGCCAGCAGCTTGGACGGACAGGGGTCCGAGCAGTACTTC
d_call: NA; clone_size: NA; v_call: TRBV6-5; j_call: TRBJ2-5; cdr3_aa: CASSYGETQYF; cdr3_nt: TGTGCCAGCAGTTACGGGGAGACCCAGTACTTC
d_call: NA; clone_size: NA; v_call: TRBV5-1; j_call: TRBJ2-2; cdr3_aa: CASSSLQGSGELFF; cdr3_nt: TGCGCCAGCAGCTCCCTACAGGGTTCCGGGGAGCTGTTTTTT
d_call: NA; clone_size: NA; v_call: TRBV5-1; j_call: TRBJ1-1; cdr3_aa: CASSFGFEAFF; cdr3_nt: TGCGCCAGCAGCTTCGGGTTTGAAGCTTTCTTT